Shown below are 26 T cell receptor beta chains from a single sample sequenced in a study of beta chain features in type 1 diabetes. Expressed TCRB transcripts were sequenced, since all the RNA that had been isolated was reverse transcribed. The protocol was immunoSEQ multiplex PCR, while the TCRdb copy is restricted to in-frame clones and leaves out a portion. This table holds a few hundred thousand clones, around 30% found once. Material for sequencing was naive CD4+ T cells from blood. Receptor source: a man between 18 and 29 years old in good health.

The chain joins TRBV6-5 to TRBJ1-1; D is unresolved. Germline assignment: CDR1 MNHEY and CDR2 SVGAGI. Between the trimmed V and J ends, which lost 7 bases and 0 bases, there was a span of 15 bases. This CDR3 has 15 amino acids. CDR3 sequence (DNA): TGTGCCAGCAATAAAGGCTTCATCTTGAACACTGAAGCTTTCTTT. Its protein is CASNKGFILNTEAFF.

The gene calls are TRBV11-1 and TRBJ1-1; 7 bases fit TRBD1. The CDR3 extends over 13 amino acids. V gave up 4 bases and J gave up 7 bases; unmatched junction bases: 6. CDR1 is SGHAT and CDR2 is FQDESV in the germline V gene (reference sequence). The CDR3 loop reads CASSWTGGIEAFF. CDR3 DNA sequence: TGTGCCAGCAGCTGGACAGGCGGGATTGAAGCTTTCTTT.

In its sample, this clone was seen a few times. This chain links TRBV10-3 with TRBJ2-7, with no clear D. Germline CDR1 and CDR2: ENHRY and SYGVKD. With 4 bases removed from V and 6 bases from J, the gap between germline ends came to 19 bases. The CDR3 sequence is 15 residues long. The CDR3 DNA follows: TGTGCCATCAGTGCGAACACCCGGTTCGGTACCGAGCAGTACTTC. It codes for CAISANTRFGTEQYF.

About this clone itself: This CDR3 is also generated by other DNA sequences in the sample. The rearrangement links TRBV20-1 to TRBJ2-5; D is ambiguous. The germline gives CDR1 DFQATT, CDR2 SNEGSKA (reference sequence). Trimming left V 3 bases short and J 5 bases short, with 7 bases between. This CDR3 region has 11 residues. The CDR3 protein is CSASSRETQYF. CDR3 nucleotides: TGCAGTGCTAGTTCGCGGGAGACCCAGTACTTC.

Note on this clone: Other nucleotide sequences from this sample produce the same CDR3. The chain recombines TRBV30 with TRBJ1-4; D remains unclear. CDR1 and CDR2 (germline): GTSNPN, SVGIG (reference sequence). This CDR3 region has 13 residues. V shed 0 bases and J shed 3 bases, with 5 bases lying between them. CDR3 region: CAWSVQANEKLFF. The CDR3 DNA reads TGTGCCTGGAGTGTGCAGGCTAATGAAAAACTGTTTTTT.

V and J are TRBV15 and TRBJ1-2; D gene unclear. Germline lookup yields CDR1 LNHNV and CDR2 YYDKDF (reference sequence). The CDR3 runs to 13 residues. V shed 0 bases and J shed 9 bases, with 11 bases lying between them. The CDR3 is CATSRDQGQRYTF. In DNA form, the CDR3 reads TGTGCCACCAGCAGAGACCAAGGTCAACGCTACACCTTC.

This clone was observed a handful of times. This chain links TRBV7-2 with TRBJ2-2; D is ambiguous. Germline CDR1 reads SGHTA; CDR2 reads FQGNSA. The CDR3 totals 14 residues. V was clipped by 1 base and J by 5 bases, with 8 bases between them. CDR3 in amino acids: CASSLEGRTGELFF. In DNA form, the CDR3 reads TGTGCCAGCAGCTTAGAGGGTCGTACCGGGGAGCTGTTTTTT. Full variable domain (missing parts from reference TRBV7-2 and TRBJ2-2): GAGVSQSPSNKVTEKGKDVELRCDPISGHTALYWYRQSLGQGLEFLIYFQGNSAPDKSGLPSDRFSAERTGGSVSTLTIQRTQQEDSAVYLCASSLEGRTGELFFGEGSRLTVL.

This clone was detected a few times. The V gene is TRBV15, the J gene TRBJ2-3; D ambiguous. V lost 0 bases, J lost 6 bases, and 7 bases lay in between. CDR1 is LNHNV and CDR2 is YYDKDF in the germline V gene (reference sequence). The length of the CDR3 is 13 residues. The CDR3 sequence is CATSREPKDTQYF. In DNA form, the CDR3 reads TGTGCCACCAGCAGAGAACCGAAGGATACGCAGTATTTT.

There are a few counts of this clone. V gene TRBV9 combines with J gene TRBJ1-3, with D uncertain. The V gene lost 3 bases and the J gene lost 0 bases, with 10 bases spanning the gap. The CDR3 extends over 15 amino acids. Germline CDR1 is SGDLS and CDR2 is YYNGEE. In nucleotides, the CDR3 is TGTGCCAGCAGCGCACAGAAGACCTCTGGAAACACCATATATTTT. Translated, it gives CASSAQKTSGNTIYF.

This clone was detected only once. The V call is TRBV9, the J call TRBJ1-2, with a tentative D call TRBD1 (5 bases). The germline V gene has CDR1 SGDLS and CDR2 YYNGEE. This CDR3 is built from 16 residues. Trimming removed 4 bases from V and 4 bases from J, with 20 bases in between. CDR3 DNA: TGTGCCAGCAGCACCCCCCAGACGTCGGGGACCTATGGCTACACCTTC. It codes for CASSTPQTSGTYGYTF.

The V and J genes are TRBV5-1 and TRBJ2-7; no definite D call. This CDR3 has 11 residues. V shed 2 bases and J shed 6 bases, with 6 bases lying between them. CDR1 and CDR2 (germline): SGHRS, YFSETQ. For the CDR3, the DNA is TGCGCCAGCAGCTTTGGCCCCGAGCAGTACTTC. Amino acids: CASSFGPEQYF.

In its sample, this clone was seen a few times. The chain couples TRBV29-1 to TRBJ1-1; no definite D call. The CDR3 covers 11 residues. Between the trimmed V and J ends, which lost 4 bases and 3 bases, there was a span of 6 bases. Germline assignment: CDR1 SQVTM and CDR2 ANQGSEA. The CDR3 loop reads CSVVWYTEAFF. The CDR3 region has the DNA TGCAGCGTTGTCTGGTACACTGAAGCTTTCTTT.

This clone was detected only a few times. The chain is built from TRBV30 and TRBJ2-7; 8 bases agree with TRBD1. J was trimmed by 2 bases and V by 5 bases; bases with no gene match: 11. This CDR3 spans 15 amino acids. Germline assignment: CDR1 GTSNPN and CDR2 SVGIG (reference sequence). The CDR3 sequence: CAWRSPGGATYEQYF. The DNA of the CDR3 is TGTGCCTGGCGTTCCCCAGGGGGCGCAACCTACGAGCAGTACTTC.

This clone was detected a few times. The genes are TRBV4-1 and TRBJ2-2; D is uncertain. In germline, CDR1 is MGHRA, CDR2 YSYEKL. This CDR3 has 13 residues. With 1 base removed from V and 6 bases from J, the gap between germline ends came to 6 bases. In DNA, the CDR3 is TGCGCCAGCAGCCAAGTTTCGGCCGGGGAGCTGTTTTTT. This encodes CASSQVSAGELFF.

A few counts support this clone. CDR3 region: CASSVEPGGGLLADTQYF. The CDR3 coding sequence is TGTGCCAGCAGCGTAGAGCCCGGCGGGGGGCTACTGGCAGATACGCAGTATTTT. The chain recombines TRBV9 with TRBJ2-3; 8 bases agree with TRBD2. There are 18 residues in the CDR3. Germline CDR1 SGDLS, CDR2 YYNGEE. V lost 0 bases, J lost 4 bases, and 13 bases stayed unmatched. The complete variable domain, with remaining parts taken from reference TRBV9 and TRBJ2-3, reads DSGVTQTPKHLITATGQRVTLRCSPRSGDLSVYWYQQSLDQGLQFLIQYYNGEERAKGNILERFSAQQFPDLHSELNLSSLELGDSALYFCASSVEPGGGLLADTQYFGPGTRLTVL.

This clone showed up just a few times. This rearrangement joins TRBV25-1 to TRBJ2-5; D is perhaps TRBD1 or TRBD2 (5 bases each). Between the trimmed V and J ends, which lost 3 bases and 0 bases, there was a span of 14 bases. There are 16 residues in the CDR3. The V gene's germline CDR1 is MGHDK and CDR2 SYGVNS. The CDR3 nucleotides read TGTGCCAGCAGTGATACGGGACGGATGTACCAAGAGACCCAGTACTTC. Translating it yields CASSDTGRMYQETQYF.

This clone was detected only a few times. V usage is TRBV19 and J usage is TRBJ2-5; D is uncertain. V gave up 4 bases and J gave up 3 bases, with 9 bases separating them. The CDR3 covers 13 residues. Germline assignment: CDR1 LNHDA and CDR2 SQIVND (reference sequence). The CDR3 spells CASSTSRKETQYF. CDR3 nucleotides: TGTGCCAGTAGTACTTCACGGAAAGAGACCCAGTACTTC.

This rearrangement joins TRBV10-3 to TRBJ2-5, with 9 bases that match TRBD2. The trim removed 8 bases at V and 3 bases at J, leaving 13 bases unmatched. Germline V gene lookup returns CDR1 ENHRY and CDR2 SYGVKD. The CDR3 is made up of 16 amino acids. CDR3 in amino acids: CAIRPVLAGGKETQYF. The DNA of the CDR3 is TGTGCCATCCGACCAGTACTAGCGGGCGGTAAAGAGACCCAGTACTTC.

This clone turned up a few times. The chain carries TRBV29-1 and TRBJ2-7, with 10 bases aligning to TRBD2. Trimming cost V 3 bases and J 7 bases; bases outside gene matches: 9. The CDR3 has 14 amino acids. CDR1 and CDR2 from the germline V gene are SQVTM and ANQGSEA. This CDR3 reads CSVDSGLAPREQYF. The CDR3 DNA follows: TGCAGCGTTGACTCGGGACTAGCGCCCCGGGAGCAGTACTTC.

Only a few counts were recorded for this clone. The genes are TRBV30 and TRBJ2-5; 9 bases line up with TRBD1. Germline trimming cut 2 bases from V and 5 bases from J; bases unmatched to any gene: 12. This CDR3 contains 16 residues. Germline V gives CDR1 GTSNPN, CDR2 SVGIG (reference sequence). The CDR3, as DNA: TGTGCCTGGAGTATTCGGTCGACAGGGGGTAGTGAGACCCAGTACTTC. It yields the protein CAWSIRSTGGSETQYF.

This chain links TRBV7-9 with TRBJ2-7, with D perhaps TRBD2 (5 bases). The CDR3 sequence is 13 residues long. Germline CDR1 reads SEHNR; CDR2 reads FQNEAQ (reference sequence). The V gene lost 1 base and the J gene lost 3 bases, with 7 bases spanning the gap. CDR3 amino acids: CASSLDGGYEQYF. CDR3 DNA: TGTGCCAGCAGCTTAGATGGAGGCTACGAGCAGTACTTC.

Only a few counts were recorded for this clone. This rearrangement joins TRBV7-2 to TRBJ2-1; D not certain. The V gene's germline CDR1 is SGHTA and CDR2 FQGNSA. The CDR3 extends over 16 amino acids. V was pared by 6 bases and J by 0 bases, with 15 bases between. Here the CDR3 DNA reads TGTGCCAGCAGTCATACGAGGCCGAGCTCCTACAATGAGCAGTTCTTC. This codes for CASSHTRPSSYNEQFF. The variable domain in full, with the rest retrieved from reference TRBV7-2 and TRBJ2-1, is GAGVSQSPSNKVTEKGKDVELRCDPISGHTALYWYRQSLGQGLEFLIYFQGNSAPDKSGLPSDRFSAERTGGSVSTLTIQRTQQEDSAVYLCASSHTRPSSYNEQFFGPGTRLTVL.

V usage is TRBV7-3 and J usage is TRBJ1-1, with D possibly matching TRBD1 (6 bases). V was trimmed by 5 bases and J by 9 bases, leaving 16 bases between them. The germline CDR1 and CDR2 sequences are SGHTA and FQGTGA. The CDR3 is 13 amino acids. The CDR3 DNA reads TGTGCCAGCAGCCAAGGCCGGGACACCAAAGCTTTCTTT. This sequence encodes CASSQGRDTKAFF. Together with reference TRBV7-3 and TRBJ1-1, the CDR3 gives the full variable domain: GAGVSQTPSNKVTEKGKYVELRCDPISGHTALYWYRQSLGQGPEFLIYFQGTGAADDSGLPNDRFFAVRPEGSVSTLKIQRTERGDSAVYLCASSQGRDTKAFFGQGTRLTVV.

This sequence joins TRBV4-1 and TRBJ2-5; 7 bases are a match to TRBD1. This CDR3 contains 13 residues. V gave up 2 bases and J gave up 7 bases; unmatched junction bases: 4. Germline assignment: CDR1 MGHRA and CDR2 YSYEKL. This chain's CDR3 is CASSQRNRGTQYF. The CDR3 DNA reads TGCGCCAGCAGCCAACGGAACAGGGGGACCCAGTACTTC.

This clone was found a few times. The gene calls are TRBV11-2 and TRBJ2-5; no clear D gene. CDR1 and CDR2 from the germline V gene are SGHAT and FQNNGV. Trimming removed 2 bases from V and 4 bases from J, with 11 bases in between. CDR3 size: 14 residues. This CDR3 is CASSLSFNSETQYF. CDR3 nucleotides: TGTGCCAGCAGCTTATCGTTTAATTCAGAGACCCAGTACTTC.

This clone has only a few counts. The V and J genes are TRBV7-2 and TRBJ2-7, with D possibly being TRBD1 (5 bases). The CDR3 is 14 residues long. Trimming took 1 base from V and 6 from J, leaving 13 bases between them. In germline, CDR1 is SGHTA, CDR2 FQGNSA. This CDR3 is CASSLVGWGSEQYF. In DNA, the CDR3 is TGTGCCAGCAGCTTAGTCGGTTGGGGCAGCGAGCAGTACTTC. Filled out from reference TRBV7-2 and TRBJ2-7, the complete variable domain reads GAGVSQSPSNKVTEKGKDVELRCDPISGHTALYWYRQSLGQGLEFLIYFQGNSAPDKSGLPSDRFSAERTGGSVSTLTIQRTQQEDSAVYLCASSLVGWGSEQYFGPGTRLTVT.